This record concerns one T cell receptor beta chain sequence. The second PCR ran roughly 6 to 12 cycles with a sample-barcoded 5' primer and J-beta primers. Samples each returned at least 3 million CDR3-containing paired-end reads. TCRdb re-derived calls from the 5' RACE reads in MiXCR, one entry per CDR3 protein. The table lists about 1.5 million distinct CDR3 sequences, 35% to 45% of them singletons. This specimen belongs to a study of blood T cells in healthy people across ages. Study background: Using template switching, researchers captured about one barcoded beta molecule for each two T cells.

Germline values: CDR1 SNHLY, CDR2 FYNNEI. The CDR3 spans 14 residues. V is TRBV2 and J is TRBJ2-7; the D gene is possibly TRBD1 (5 bases). TRBJ2-5 matches the DNA end more closely, so the J call is doubtful. Sequenced: blood. The clonotype comes from a woman aged 18-35 years in good health. CDR3 nucleotides: TGTGCCAGCAGTGAAGCCACAGGAAAAGAGACCCAGTACTTC. Amino acids: CASSEATGKETQYF.